Detailed here is one T cell receptor (beta chain). Its antigen is not known. Per germline, CDR1 LGHNA and CDR2 YSLEER. V was pared by 7 bases and J by 1 base, with 12 bases between. The CDR3 has 14 amino acids. Next came a second PCR, run for about 6 to 12 cycles, which used a sample-barcoded 5' primer along with a J-beta primer mix. TCRdb recomputed calls from the 5' RACE reads with MiXCR, one row per CDR3 protein. In the table there are under 2,000,000 distinct CDR3 sequences, around half of which are singletons. This sample was included in a study of blood T cells in healthy people across ages. Regarding the study as a whole: In long-lived donors, naive CD4+ cell counts and diversity exceeded those of aged donors. Leaving the PBMCs unsorted stopped any conclusive comparison of naive versus antigen-experienced cells. Estimates drawn from one million T cells were deemed to understate diversity.

The sequence derives from a woman aged 40 to 50 in good health. The chain carries TRBV4-3 and TRBJ2-3; the D gene is possibly TRBD2 (6 bases). The sample was blood. CDR3 protein: CASKTSQGTDTQYF. In DNA form, the CDR3 reads TGCGCCAGCAAGACTAGTCAGGGCACAGATACGCAGTATTTT.